What follows is one T cell receptor beta chain and its context. The repertoire was sequenced with immunoSEQ multiplex PCR; TCRdb's copy has only in-frame clones and lacks some. The table includes 70,000 to 80,000 clones, 70% to 90% detected once. Germline assignment: CDR1 LNHDA and CDR2 SQIVND (reference sequence). This CDR3 contains 14 residues. V lost 8 bases and J 0 bases, leaving 13 bases between the germline ends. These data are taken from a study of OX40 agonist ivuxolimab in advanced cancers. Study in general: An anti-OX40 (CD134) antibody with agonistic activity, ivuxolimab, was administered to patients. A history of anti-PD-1, anti-PD-L1 or anti-CTLA-4 therapy was acceptable, and approximately 40% had some.

This TCR was sampled from an adult with an advanced solid tumor such as melanoma, head and neck, liver or kidney cancer. The sample here was CD4+ or CD8+ T cells sorted from blood, taken in a trial of the OX40 agonist ivuxolimab. This sequence joins TRBV19 and TRBJ1-1; TRBD1 might be the D (5 bases). DNA of the CDR3: TGTGCCAGTTATCCGGGACGGCTGAACACTGAAGCTTTCTTT. Translation: CASYPGRLNTEAFF.